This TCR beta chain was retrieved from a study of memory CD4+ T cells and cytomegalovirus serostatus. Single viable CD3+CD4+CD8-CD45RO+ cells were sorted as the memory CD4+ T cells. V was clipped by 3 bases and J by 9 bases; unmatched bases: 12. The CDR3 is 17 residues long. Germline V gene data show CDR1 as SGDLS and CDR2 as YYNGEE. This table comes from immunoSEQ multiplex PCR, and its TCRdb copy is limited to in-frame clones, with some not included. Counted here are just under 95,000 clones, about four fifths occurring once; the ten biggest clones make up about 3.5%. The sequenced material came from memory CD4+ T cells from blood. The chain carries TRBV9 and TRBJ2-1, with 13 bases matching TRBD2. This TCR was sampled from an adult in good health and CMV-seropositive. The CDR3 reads CASSATAGTSGNVEQFF. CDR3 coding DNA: TGTGCCAGCAGCGCTACCGCCGGGACTAGCGGGAATGTTGAGCAGTTCTTC.